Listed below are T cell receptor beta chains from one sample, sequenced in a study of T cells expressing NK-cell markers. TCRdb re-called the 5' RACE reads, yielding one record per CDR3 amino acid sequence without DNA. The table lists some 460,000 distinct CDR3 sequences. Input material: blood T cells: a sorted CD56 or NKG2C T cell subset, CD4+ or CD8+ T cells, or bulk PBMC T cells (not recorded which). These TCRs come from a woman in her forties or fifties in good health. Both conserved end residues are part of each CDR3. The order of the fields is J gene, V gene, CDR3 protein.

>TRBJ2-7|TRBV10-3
CAIRKDRVSYEQYF
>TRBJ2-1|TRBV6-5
CASSYGRLLNEQFF
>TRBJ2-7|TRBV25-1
CASGGGVYEQYF
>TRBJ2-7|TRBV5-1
CASSSVPGEQYF
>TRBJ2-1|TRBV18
CASSPPSRGNYNEQFF
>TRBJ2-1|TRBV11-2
CASSPQGHEQFF
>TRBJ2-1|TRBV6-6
CASSSSSGGRQEQFF
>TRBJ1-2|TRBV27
CASSSRPNTRGGYTF
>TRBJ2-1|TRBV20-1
CSASPLSAGVYNEQFF
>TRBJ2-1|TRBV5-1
CASSLASLAGGYNEQFF
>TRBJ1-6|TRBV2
CASSEALLGQGHSPLHF
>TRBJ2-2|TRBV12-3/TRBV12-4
CASSLLAGGKPGELFF
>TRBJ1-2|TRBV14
CASSQTGHYGYTF
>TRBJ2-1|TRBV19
CASSDVGGAPLNEQFF
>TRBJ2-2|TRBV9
CASSVARGLGLAGELFF
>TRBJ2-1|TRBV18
CASRRITENEQFF
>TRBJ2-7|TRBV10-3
CAISISSYEQYF
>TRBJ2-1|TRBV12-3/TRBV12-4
CASIPGHPLSYDEQFF
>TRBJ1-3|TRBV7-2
CASSLASTLRSGNTIYF
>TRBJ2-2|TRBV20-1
CSARVPSNTGELFF
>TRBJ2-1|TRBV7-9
CASSPQGLAGFNEQFF
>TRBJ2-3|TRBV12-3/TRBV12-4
CASSEGGTDTQYF
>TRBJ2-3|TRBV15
CATSRGGRDTQYF
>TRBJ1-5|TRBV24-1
CAATSGEQPQHF
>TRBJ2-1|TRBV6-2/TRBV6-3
CAIQTSGGINEQFF
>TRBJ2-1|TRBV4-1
CASSQFSTSGREQFF
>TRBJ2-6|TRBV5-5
CASSSGVAVLSGANVLTF
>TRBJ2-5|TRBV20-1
CSAFRTSLETQYF
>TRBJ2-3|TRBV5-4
CASSLPTSGGTDTQYF
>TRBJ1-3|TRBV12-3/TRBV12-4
CASRDLGGGSGNTIYF
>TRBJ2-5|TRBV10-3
CAVGEGLGETQYF
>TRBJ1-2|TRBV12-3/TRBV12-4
CASSPTMGAGGYTF
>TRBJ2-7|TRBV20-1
CSASVAGGLDEQYF
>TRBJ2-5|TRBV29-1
CSVVNFKETQYF
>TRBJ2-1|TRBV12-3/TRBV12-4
CATVGPGDRGLNEQFF
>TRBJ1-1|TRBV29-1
CSVDPGFVTEAFF
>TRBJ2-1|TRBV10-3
CAIRARVVREGNEQFF
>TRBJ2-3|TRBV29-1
CSVGKRTDTQYF
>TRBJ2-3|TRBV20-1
CSASPPSGRDTQYF
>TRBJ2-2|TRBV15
CATSSERWASTGELFF
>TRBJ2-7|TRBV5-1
CASSWLSGTPYEQYF
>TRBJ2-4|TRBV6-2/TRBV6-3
CASSYSSRRYKYF
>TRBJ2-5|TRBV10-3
CAISLTGRETQYF
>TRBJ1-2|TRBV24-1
CATSDSGSGIYGYTF
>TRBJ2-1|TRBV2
CASSYVRGDYNEQFF
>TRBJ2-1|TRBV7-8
CASSGSSGLAPSYNEQFF
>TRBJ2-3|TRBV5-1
CASSSKIPADTQYF